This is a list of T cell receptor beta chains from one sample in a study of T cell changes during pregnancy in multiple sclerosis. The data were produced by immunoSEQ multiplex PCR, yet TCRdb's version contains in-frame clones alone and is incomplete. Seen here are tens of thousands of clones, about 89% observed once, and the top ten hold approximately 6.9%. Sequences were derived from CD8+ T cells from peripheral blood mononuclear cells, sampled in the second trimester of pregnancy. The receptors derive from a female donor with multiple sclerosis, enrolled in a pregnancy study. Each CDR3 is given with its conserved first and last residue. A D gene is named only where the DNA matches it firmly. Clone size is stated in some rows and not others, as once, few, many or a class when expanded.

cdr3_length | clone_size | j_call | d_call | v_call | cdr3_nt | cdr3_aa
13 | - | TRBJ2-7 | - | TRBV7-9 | TGTGCCAGCAGCCCCGACAGCTCCTACGAGCAGTACTTC | CASSPDSSYEQYF
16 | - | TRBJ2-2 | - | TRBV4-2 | TGTGCCAGCAGCCACCTTCCGGGACAGAACACCGGGGAGCTGTTTTTT | CASSHLPGQNTGELFF
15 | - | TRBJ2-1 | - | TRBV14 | TGTGCCAGCAGCCAAGATGCGGTCTCCTACAATGAGCAGTTCTTC | CASSQDAVSYNEQFF
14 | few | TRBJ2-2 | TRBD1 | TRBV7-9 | TGTGCCAGCAGCACCACGACAGGGGCCGGGGAGCTGTTTTTT | CASSTTTGAGELFF
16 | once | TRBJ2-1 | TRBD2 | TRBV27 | TGTGCCAGCAGTTTCGGAGCGGGAGGGCCAGACAATGAGCAGTTCTTC | CASSFGAGGPDNEQFF
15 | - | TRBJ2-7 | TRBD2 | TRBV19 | TGTGCCAGTAGTATAAGGCGGGAGTCTTTCCACGAGCAGTACTTC | CASSIRRESFHEQYF
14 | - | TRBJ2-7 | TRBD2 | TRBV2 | TGTGCCAGCAGTGAAGGACTAGCGGGGCTGGAGCAGTACTTC | CASSEGLAGLEQYF
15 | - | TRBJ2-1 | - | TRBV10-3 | TGTGCCATCAGTGAGTCGCTAGCGACCTACAATGAGCAGTTCTTC | CAISESLATYNEQFF
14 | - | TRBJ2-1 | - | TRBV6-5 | TGTGCCAGCAGCCCGGATGGGAGCGGCAATGAGCAGTTCTTC | CASSPDGSGNEQFF
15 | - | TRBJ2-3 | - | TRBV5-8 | TGTGCCAGCAGCTTTGGCCCGGGACTCCTAGATACGCAGTATTTT | CASSFGPGLLDTQYF
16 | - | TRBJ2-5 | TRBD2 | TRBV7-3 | TGTGCCAGCAGCTTAGAGCCTAGCGGGAGCCAAGAGACCCAGTACTTC | CASSLEPSGSQETQYF
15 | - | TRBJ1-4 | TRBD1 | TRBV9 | TGTGCCAGCAGCGTTTACAGGGGAACTAATGAAAAACTGTTTTTT | CASSVYRGTNEKLFF
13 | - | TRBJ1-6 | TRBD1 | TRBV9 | TGTGCCAGCAAAGGGACAGGGAATTCACCCCTCCACTTT | CASKGTGNSPLHF
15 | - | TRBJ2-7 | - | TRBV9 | TGTGCCAGCAGCGTAGAGCAGGGTCTCACCTACGAGCAGTACTTC | CASSVEQGLTYEQYF
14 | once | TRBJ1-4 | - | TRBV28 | TGTGCCAGCAGAAGGGACACAGATAATGAAAAACTGTTTTTT | CASRRDTDNEKLFF
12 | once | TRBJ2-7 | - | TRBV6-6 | TGTGCCAGCAGTTCCTCTAGCTGGGAGCAGTACTTC | CASSSSSWEQYF
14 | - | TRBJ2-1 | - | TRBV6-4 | TGTGCCAGCAGTGACGGCGGAGGGTACAATGAGCAGTTCTTC | CASSDGGGYNEQFF
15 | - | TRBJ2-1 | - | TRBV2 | TGTGCCAGCAGTGAGTCCAGGCTATCCTACAATGAGCAGTTCTTC | CASSESRLSYNEQFF
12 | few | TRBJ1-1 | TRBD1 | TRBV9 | TGTGCCAGCAGCGAAGGGGGCCCTGAAGCTTTCTTT | CASSEGGPEAFF
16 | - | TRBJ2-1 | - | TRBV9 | TGTGCCAGCAGCGTAGATGGGCTAGCAAGACGCGATGAGCAGTTCTTC | CASSVDGLARRDEQFF
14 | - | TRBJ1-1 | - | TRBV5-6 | TGTGCCAGCAGCTTGGGTCCCATGAACACTGAAGCTTTCTTT | CASSLGPMNTEAFF
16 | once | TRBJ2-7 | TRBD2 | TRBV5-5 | TGTGCCAGCAGCTTGGAGGGGACTAGCGGCCCCTACGAGCAGTACTTC | CASSLEGTSGPYEQYF
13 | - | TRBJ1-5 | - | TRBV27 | TGTGCCAGCAGTTTGGGCAGCAATCAGCCCCAGCATTTT | CASSLGSNQPQHF
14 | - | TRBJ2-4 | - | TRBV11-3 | TGTGCCAGCGGAGCCAGTACTCTCGAGGACATTCAGTACTTC | CASGASTLEDIQYF
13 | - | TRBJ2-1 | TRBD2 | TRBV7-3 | TGTGCCAGCAGCATACTTAGCGGGAGCGAGCAGTTCTTC | CASSILSGSEQFF
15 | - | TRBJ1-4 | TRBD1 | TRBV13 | TGTGCCAGCAGCTCTAGGGGGGACAGCTACGAAAAACTGTTTTTT | CASSSRGDSYEKLFF
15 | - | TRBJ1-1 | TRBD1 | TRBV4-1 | TGCGCCAGCAGCCAAGTCGCTGGGACAGACACTGAAGCTTTCTTT | CASSQVAGTDTEAFF
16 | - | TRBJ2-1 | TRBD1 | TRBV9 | TGTGCCAGCAGCCCACGAGGGGACAGGGTATATGATGAGCAGTTCTTC | CASSPRGDRVYDEQFF
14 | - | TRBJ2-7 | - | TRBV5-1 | TGCGCCAGCAGCCCTACAGGGGGGGCCTACGAGCAGTACTTC | CASSPTGGAYEQYF
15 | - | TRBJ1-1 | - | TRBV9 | TGTGCCAGCAGCCAATCGACAGGATTAAACACTGAAGCTTTCTTT | CASSQSTGLNTEAFF
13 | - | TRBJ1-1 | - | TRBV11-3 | TGTGCCAGCAGCTTAGGAGAAAACACTGAAGCTTTCTTT | CASSLGENTEAFF
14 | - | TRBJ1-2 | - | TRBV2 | TGTGCCAGCAGTGAAACGTTAGCTAACTATGGCTACACCTTC | CASSETLANYGYTF
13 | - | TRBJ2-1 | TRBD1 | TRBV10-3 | TGTGCCATGAGGGACAGGGAGGGAGGTGAGCAGTTCTTC | CAMRDREGGEQFF
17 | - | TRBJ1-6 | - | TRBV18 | TGTGCCAGCTCACCAAACAGGGTTCCCTCCTATAATTCACCCCTCCACTTT | CASSPNRVPSYNSPLHF
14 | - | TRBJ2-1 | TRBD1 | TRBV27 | TGTGCCAGCAGCCCGACAGGGGGCAATTATGAGCAGTTCTTC | CASSPTGGNYEQFF
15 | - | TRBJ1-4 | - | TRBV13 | TGTGCCAGCAGCCGACAGTTTGCAACTAATGAAAAACTGTTTTTT | CASSRQFATNEKLFF
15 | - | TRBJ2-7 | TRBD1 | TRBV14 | TGTGCCAGCAGCCAAGTAGGGGGCGCCGCCTACGAGCAGTACTTC | CASSQVGGAAYEQYF
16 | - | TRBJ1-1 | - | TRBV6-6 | TGTGCCAGCAGTTACTCGCTTATACAGGCGAACACTGAAGCTTTCTTT | CASSYSLIQANTEAFF
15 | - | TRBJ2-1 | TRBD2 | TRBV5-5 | TGTGCCAGCAGCGGACCAAGCGGGAGCTCCCCTGAGCAGTTCTTC | CASSGPSGSSPEQFF
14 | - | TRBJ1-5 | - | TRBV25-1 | TGTGCCAGCAGTGAAGGGGGCTTCAATCAGCCCCAGCATTTT | CASSEGGFNQPQHF
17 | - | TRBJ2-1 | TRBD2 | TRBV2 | TGTGCCAGCAGTGGGACTAGCGCCGGGCTTATGTACAATGAGCAGTTCTTC | CASSGTSAGLMYNEQFF